The rows below give T cell receptor beta chains drawn from one sample of a study of cytomegalovirus exposure and HLA in healthy donors. Libraries were prepared by immunoSEQ multiplex PCR; TCRdb keeps only in-frame clonotypes and omits some of them. The sample yields 150,000 to 200,000 clones, 86% seen once. Sequenced sample: PBMCs. These receptors were obtained from a woman aged 18-29 years in good health and CMV-seronegative. The CDR3 runs from the conserved cysteine through the conserved F or W.

TRBV11-2,CASSLGTSITDTQYF
TRBV5-6,CASSRTSGGPLYEQYF
TRBV5-1,CASSSTTSGTDTQYF
TRBV29-1,CSVEVGQGATGNTIYF
TRBV5-1,CASSLDPGGAEAFF
TRBV4-3,CASSRIGARGYGYTF
TRBV5-1,CASSLSGGTGNEQFF
TRBV10-3,CAISRGGAGSSNEQFF
TRBV9,CASSVSGNTEAFF
TRBV4-1,CASSQDQGRNQPQHF
TRBV9,CASSVATDGTGSAANYGYTF
TRBV9,CASSVGAEYQETQYF
TRBV6-5,CASSTRQGMRNTIYF
TRBV4-1,CASSQDLFGRGRTEAFF